The 3 T cell receptor beta chains below all came from one sample that was sequenced in a study of CD8 T cells in ankylosing spondylitis. The study's findings and limits: A TCR beta motif made of eight highly homologous variants seemed typical of ankylosing spondylitis blood.

TCRdb called the 5' RACE reads again in MiXCR, with one record for every CDR3 protein. Here the sample spans 400,000 to 450,000 distinct CDR3 sequences, approximately 17% being singletons. Antigens for these TCRs are unknown. Input material: blood, either unsorted or a sorted T cell fraction (not recorded which). These receptors were taken from a male donor with ankylosing spondylitis.

The V gene is TRBV6-1, the J gene TRBJ2-3; 7 bases align to TRBD1. Germline V lookup: CDR1 MNHNS, CDR2 SASEGT. The CDR3 spans 15 residues. The trim removed 7 bases at V and 6 bases at J, leaving 13 bases unmatched. The CDR3 loop reads CASTLGVDRDDTQYF. DNA of the CDR3: TGTGCCAGCACCCTCGGGGTCGACAGGGATGATACGCAGTATTTT.

The V call is TRBV20-1, the J call TRBJ1-1; D is unresolved. The V and J ends lost 1 base and 8 bases respectively, with 14 bases between them. This CDR3 has 13 residues. The germline CDR1 and CDR2 sequences are DFQATT and SNEGSKA (reference sequence). The CDR3 spells CSARVEQAREAFF. The CDR3, as DNA: TGCAGTGCTAGAGTTGAGCAGGCCAGGGAAGCTTTCTTT.

This clonotype has more than one count but fewer than ten. The chain uses TRBV7-8 and TRBJ2-7, with D possibly being TRBD1 (7 bases). The CDR3 length is 16 residues. V was pared by 0 bases and J by 6 bases, with 18 bases between. The germline gives CDR1 SGHVS, CDR2 FQNEAQ. CDR3 DNA: TGTGCCAGCAGCTTAGCGCCTCAGGGGGGATGGTCCGAGCAGTACTTC. It is translated as CASSLAPQGGWSEQYF.